This T cell receptor beta chain was captured by sequencing in a study of shared T cell receptors in the human thymus. Sequenced by immunoSEQ multiplex PCR; TCRdb stores in-frame clones only, minus some. This sample has 500,000 to 550,000 clones, with around 78% found just once. The germline CDR1 and CDR2 sequences are MNHEY and SMNVEV (reference sequence). V lost 6 bases and J lost 4, with 18 bases in between. The CDR3 contains 15 residues. The data also belong to a second study, concerning human thymus T cells. That work contributes: Donors were healthy Finnish infants having corrective surgery for congenital heart defects. Thymus was obtained from resections taken during corrective heart surgery. Gene usage (both V and J) appeared biased in thymic and blood repertoires. Related work found strong thymic repertoire overlap between unrelated individuals.

V is TRBV27 and J is TRBJ1-2, with a tentative D call TRBD1 (5 bases). This TCR was recovered from a boy in the first two years of life with a congenital heart defect. The sample consisted of thymocytes. CDR3 loop: CASSRNRSQGYGYTF. CDR3 nucleotides: TGTGCCAGCAGCCGAAACCGGTCCCAGGGCTATGGCTACACCTTC.